This T cell receptor beta chain derives from a study of T-cell reconstitution after alpha-beta-depleted transplantation in children. Unique molecular identifiers tagged the TCRbeta library. MiXCR was run by TCRdb on the PCR reads, yielding one entry per CDR3 protein. The sample has a few hundred thousand distinct CDR3 sequences; 43% are singletons. The study, taken as a whole, reports: Surviving recipient T cells and thymic progenitors accounted for the high day-60 TCRbeta diversity observed in some patients.

This clonotype has a single count. The antigen is not known. The sequence came from a girl aged 2 to 9 with aplastic anemia, due to receive a stem cell transplant. Specimen: PBMCs, collected before TCRalphabeta/CD19-depleted stem cell transplant.

CDR3 in DNA: TGTGCCAGCAGCTTAGGACAGGGGAAAAAGGGCTACACCTTC. This encodes CASSLGQGKKGYTF. The V call is TRBV7-2, the J call TRBJ1-2, with TRBD1 matching 8 bases. The CDR3 consists of 14 residues. The V and J ends lost 1 base and 8 bases, in that order; junction bases with no gene match: 6. CDR1 and CDR2 from the germline V gene are SGHTA and FQGNSA.